This T cell receptor beta chain was profiled in a study of cytomegalovirus exposure and HLA in healthy donors. Germline V gives CDR1 SGHDN, CDR2 FVKESK. V lost 2 bases to trimming and J lost 2 bases, with 9 bases between them. CDR3 length equals 14 residues. Study results and caveats: Another analysis was done later, and it associated 16,951 TCR beta sequences with HLA alleles at 0.05 false discovery rate. An analysis done earlier found most TCR beta V segments productive about 87% or about 30% of the time. The records held CMV serostatus as the only immune exposure information. What a later analysis showed was that several of the most significant clusters appeared linked to common viral pathogens.

Worth noting for this clone: The antigen is unknown.

PCR was performed using 60 Vbeta and 13 Jbeta primers. This table comes from immunoSEQ multiplex PCR, and its TCRdb copy is limited to in-frame clones, with some not included. The top ten hold 3% to 4% of the sample, which has fewer than 100,000 clones, 75% to 80% seen once. The sequencing sample was made of PBMCs. J is TRBJ2-5 and V is TRBV14; D is undetermined. This TCR was recovered from a woman aged 35 to 49 in good health and CMV-seronegative. The CDR3 sequence is CASSQLKSQETQYF. The CDR3 nucleotides read TGTGCCAGCAGCCAACTAAAGAGTCAAGAGACCCAGTACTTC.